These 26 T cell receptor beta chains share one sample of origin, sequenced in a study of circulating CD8 cells and anti-PD-1 response in melanoma. Sorting of live CD3+CD8+TCRalphabeta+ cells by PD-1 and/or TIGIT gave four subsets. The QIAseq Immune Repertoire TCR panel built the libraries from roughly 16 ng of total RNA. TCRdb recomputed calls from the reads with MiXCR, one row per CDR3 protein. In the table there are roughly 350 distinct CDR3 sequences, 5% to 6% of which are singletons. Here the sequenced sample was CD8+ T cells from PBMCs, taken at baseline or after one month of anti-PD-1 therapy (not recorded which). The receptors shown here come from a human donor with melanoma.

This clonotype is medium-sized in the sample. V is TRBV7-9 and J is TRBJ1-4, with D possibly TRBD1 on 5 matching bases. This CDR3 is built from 14 residues. Germline CDR1 reads SEHNR; CDR2 reads FQNEAQ (reference sequence). V lost 5 bases and J 8 bases, leaving 15 bases between the germline ends. The DNA of the CDR3 is TGTGCCAGCAGCCATCGGGACCGGTCCGAAAAACTGTTTTTT. Translation: CASSHRDRSEKLFF.

In its sample, this clonotype ranks as medium-sized. This chain uses TRBV28 with TRBJ2-7; tentatively, D is TRBD2 (6 bases). The CDR3 extends over 14 amino acids. The germline gives CDR1 MDHEN, CDR2 SYDVKM. Trimming took off 4 bases at V and 2 bases at J, with 12 bases between the two ends. CDR3 region: CASSSRLVPYEQYF. The CDR3 region has the DNA TGTGCCAGCAGTTCCAGACTAGTTCCCTACGAGCAGTACTTC.

This clonotype is classed as medium-sized. The chain joins TRBV20-1 to TRBJ2-1; D unresolved. V was pared by 5 bases and J by 4 bases, with 6 bases between. Germline values: CDR1 DFQATT, CDR2 SNEGSKA (reference sequence). The CDR3 length is 11 residues. The CDR3 sequence: CSAPQYNEQFF. CDR3 nucleotides: TGCAGTGCTCCCCAGTACAATGAGCAGTTCTTC.

Sample share makes this clonotype medium-sized. CDR3 sequence reads: CASSLGLEVEQYF. DNA for the CDR3: TGTGCCAGCAGCTTGGGTCTAGAGGTCGAGCAGTACTTC. The chain combines TRBV5-4 with TRBJ2-7; D not resolved. The CDR3 runs 13 residues. The germline V gene encodes CDR1 SGHNT and CDR2 YYREEE (reference sequence). Trimming stripped 0 bases from V and 6 bases from J, with 10 bases between.

By share, this clonotype counts as medium-sized (0.01 to 0.1%). The chain recombines TRBV12-3 or TRBV12-4 with TRBJ2-3, with 11 nucleotides matching TRBD1. With V trimmed by 6 bases and J by 6 bases, 8 bases remained unmatched. The CDR3 length is 15 residues. The CDR3 DNA sequence: TGTGCCAGCAGGCCTGGGGACAGGGGGAGGGATACGCAGTATTTT. As protein: CASRPGDRGRDTQYF.

This clonotype is medium-sized in the sample. The chain is built from TRBV6-6 and TRBJ2-7, with D perhaps matching TRBD1 (5 bases). The CDR3 has 14 residues. CDR1 is MNHNY, CDR2 SVGAGI, per germline (reference sequence). Trimming pared 6 bases from V and 2 bases from J, leaving 14 bases between. DNA of the CDR3: TGTGCCAGCAGCCCTCTGGGGCCCCCCTACGAGCAGTACTTC. It is translated as CASSPLGPPYEQYF.

This clonotype is large by share. The rearrangement links TRBV27 to TRBJ1-2; tentatively, D is TRBD1 (5 bases). CDR3 length: 13 residues. CDR1 MNHEY and CDR2 SMNVEV come from the germline V gene (reference sequence). The V and J ends lost 5 bases and 1 base respectively, with 8 bases between them. The CDR3 region has the DNA TGTGCCAGCAGTCAAGGGGTTAACTATGGCTACACCTTC. The encoded protein is CASSQGVNYGYTF.

The rearrangement uses TRBV19 and TRBJ1-1; D remains unclear. CDR1 is LNHDA, CDR2 SQIVND, per germline (reference sequence). Trimming took 0 bases from V and 0 from J, leaving 5 bases between them. The CDR3 sequence is 14 residues long. The CDR3 coding sequence is TGTGCCAGTAGTATAGAACAACTGAACACTGAAGCTTTCTTT. Amino acid sequence: CASSIEQLNTEAFF.

This clonotype counts as medium-sized (0.01 to 0.1%). The chain uses TRBV20-1 and TRBJ2-3; D possibly matches TRBD1 or TRBD2 (5 bases each). Trimming pared 6 bases from V and 4 bases from J, leaving 8 bases between. CDR1 DFQATT and CDR2 SNEGSKA come from the germline V gene (reference sequence). The CDR3 totals 11 residues. CDR3 in amino acids: CSALGADTQYF. The DNA of the CDR3 is TGCAGTGCCTTGGGGGCAGATACGCAGTATTTT.

This clonotype rates as large. The chain joins TRBV27 to TRBJ2-7; D is unresolved. V lost 3 bases and J lost 4, with 10 bases in between. Germline loops: CDR1 MNHEY, CDR2 SMNVEV (reference sequence). The CDR3 is made up of 13 amino acids. The CDR3 DNA reads TGTGCCAGCAGTTTCTCCGGGTTGTACGAGCAGTACTTC. Protein: CASSFSGLYEQYF.

Points on this clonotype: A read error may explain this, as a much larger clone is one base away. J is TRBJ1-1 and V is TRBV19, with a weak D call TRBD1 (5 bases). CDR1 is LNHDA, CDR2 SQIVND, per germline (reference sequence). This CDR3 is built from 8 residues. The germline V and J ends were trimmed by 11 bases and 10 bases, with 8 bases remaining between them. CDR3 nucleotide sequence: TGTGCCGGCCAGGGAGCTTTCTTT. This codes for CAGQGAFF. Using reference TRBV19 and TRBJ1-1 for the parts outside the CDR3, the full variable domain is DGGITQSPKYLFRKEGQNVTLSCEQNLNHDAMYWYRQDPGQGLRLIYYSQIVNDFQKGDIAEGYSVSREKKESFPLTVTSAQKNPTAFYLCAGQGAFFGQGTRLTVV.

This clonotype rates as large (0.1 to 1%). The chain employs TRBV5-1 and TRBJ2-7; D is unclear. Per the germline V gene, CDR1 is SGHRS and CDR2 is YFSETQ. Trimming stripped 4 bases from V and 2 bases from J, with 10 bases between. The CDR3 sequence is 13 residues long. CDR3 loop: CASSPDTAYEQYF. CDR3 nucleotides: TGCGCCAGCAGCCCTGACACTGCCTACGAGCAGTACTTC.

By its share, this clonotype is large. The rearrangement joins TRBV27 to TRBJ2-7; D is perhaps TRBD2 (6 bases). Germline CDR1 reads MNHEY; CDR2 reads SMNVEV (reference sequence). The ends were cut back, 2 bases at V and 1 base at J, with 12 bases in the middle. CDR3 length equals 15 residues. CDR3 protein: CASSLGGRHSYEQYF. CDR3 bases: TGTGCCAGCAGTTTAGGAGGGAGGCATTCCTACGAGCAGTACTTC.

In this sample, this clonotype turned up a few times. The chain employs TRBV19 and TRBJ1-4; D remains ambiguous. V was pared by 11 bases and J by 8 bases, with 21 bases between. In germline, CDR1 is LNHDA, CDR2 SQIVND (reference sequence). This CDR3 region has 14 residues. In DNA form, the CDR3 reads TGTGCCCGACCCCCATCTTCTGACGGGGAAAAACTGTTTTTT. Translating it yields CARPPSSDGEKLFF.

By share, this clonotype counts as medium-sized. This chain uses TRBV27 with TRBJ1-6; the D is unclear. The CDR3 is made up of 13 amino acids. CDR1 is MNHEY, CDR2 SMNVEV, per germline (reference sequence). V lost 4 bases and J lost 7, with 8 bases in between. CDR3 protein: CASSYRTNSPLHF. The CDR3 DNA reads as TGTGCCAGCAGTTACCGTACGAATTCACCCCTCCACTTT.

Sample share makes this clonotype large. The chain has TRBV7-2 and TRBJ2-5, with D perhaps TRBD1 or TRBD2 (6 bases each). V lost 5 bases and J 3 bases, leaving 13 bases between the germline ends. CDR1 SGHTA and CDR2 FQGNSA come from the germline V gene. The length of the CDR3 is 14 residues. The CDR3 region has the DNA TGTGCCAGCAGCCGATGGGGGGCGAAAGAGACCCAGTACTTC. Residues: CASSRWGAKETQYF.

By sample share, this clonotype is large. The rearrangement uses TRBV2 and TRBJ2-1; D unclear. This CDR3 contains 14 residues. Trimming stripped 2 bases from V and 8 bases from J, with 13 bases between. The germline V gene has CDR1 SNHLY and CDR2 FYNNEI. CDR3 loop: CASSEFSGSDEQFF. The CDR3 nucleotides read TGTGCCAGCAGTGAATTCTCCGGGTCCGATGAGCAGTTCTTC.

This clonotype rates as medium-sized. The J gene is TRBJ1-4, the V gene TRBV7-9; D is uncertain. CDR3 length: 12 residues. The V end lost 7 bases, the J end lost 7 bases, and 10 bases lay between the germline ends. In germline, CDR1 is SEHNR, CDR2 FQNEAQ (reference sequence). CDR3 region: CASTRNGEKLFF. The CDR3 DNA is TGTGCCAGCACCCGAAACGGTGAAAAACTGTTTTTT.

By share, this clonotype counts as hyperexpanded. The gene calls are TRBV20-1 and TRBJ2-7, with 9 bases that match TRBD1. J gave up 7 bases and V 5 bases, and 15 bases lay outside the gene matches. Germline V gene lookup returns CDR1 DFQATT and CDR2 SNEGSKA (reference sequence). The CDR3 has 15 amino acids. The CDR3 region has the DNA TGCAGTGCTCAGGAGGGGACAGGGCGAATCTTAGAGCAGTACTTC. It encodes CSAQEGTGRILEQYF.

This clonotype ranks as large. The rearrangement links TRBV27 to TRBJ2-7; D might be TRBD1 (5 bases). The CDR3 loop spans 15 amino acids. In germline, CDR1 is MNHEY, CDR2 SMNVEV (reference sequence). V lost 0 bases and J 3 bases, leaving 12 bases between the germline ends. CDR3 region: CASSLSYPGYYEQYF. CDR3 in DNA: TGTGCCAGCAGTTTATCGTATCCAGGGTACTACGAGCAGTACTTC.

By sample fraction, this clonotype is large. This sequence joins TRBV9 and TRBJ2-3, with D possibly being TRBD1 or TRBD2 (5 bases each). The CDR3 extends over 14 amino acids. Germline-derived CDR1 and CDR2 are SGDLS and YYNGEE. V was pared by 1 base and J by 5 bases, with 11 bases between. The CDR3 is CASSVTGGGDTQYF. The CDR3 DNA reads as TGTGCCAGCAGCGTAACTGGGGGTGGAGATACGCAGTATTTT.

In its sample, this clonotype ranks as large (0.1 to 1%). This rearrangement joins TRBV24-1 to TRBJ1-4; D gene ambiguous. Germline values: CDR1 KGHDR, CDR2 SFDVKD. V lost 8 bases and J 6 bases, leaving 6 bases between the germline ends. CDR3 length: 11 residues. CDR3 protein: CATKSDEKLFF. The DNA for the CDR3 is TGTGCCACCAAGAGCGATGAAAAACTGTTTTTT.

This clonotype was counted only a few times. The chain links TRBV19 to TRBJ1-2, with 7 nucleotides matching TRBD1. V trimming: 5 bases; J trimming: 8 bases; junction bases outside the gene matches: 5. The CDR3 is made up of 12 amino acids. The V gene's germline CDR1 is LNHDA and CDR2 SQIVND (reference sequence). Written as DNA, the CDR3 is TGTGCCAGTAGTCCCGGGACAGCCGGCTACACCTTC. Translating gives CASSPGTAGYTF.

This clonotype qualifies as large (0.1 to 1%). The rearrangement links TRBV21-1 to TRBJ2-3; the table's D call, TRBD2, has no DNA check behind it. TRBV21-1 counts as a pseudogene. CDR3 length equals 19 residues. This chain's CDR3 is CASSKFLGIKLYKSDTQYF. The CDR3, as DNA: TGTGCCAGCAGCAAATTCCTTGGGATTAAACTCTACAAGTCCGATACGCAGTATTTT.

This clonotype is termed large. The rearrangement joins TRBV27 to TRBJ2-7; maybe TRBD1 (5 bases). CDR1 and CDR2 (germline): MNHEY, SMNVEV (reference sequence). Trimming cost V 4 bases and J 5 bases, with 12 bases left between them. The CDR3 sequence is 13 residues long. CDR3 coding DNA: TGTGCCAGCAGTTACCAGGGTCCCAACGAGCAGTACTTC. It codes for CASSYQGPNEQYF.

In this sample, this clonotype is medium-sized. The gene calls are TRBV10-3 and TRBJ2-7; maybe TRBD2 (5 bases). The V end was cut by 4 bases, the J end by 7 bases, with 8 bases between. The CDR3 consists of 11 residues. Germline V CDR1 and CDR2: ENHRY, SYGVKD. The CDR3 region is CAISAPGEQYF. As DNA, the CDR3 is TGTGCCATCAGTGCGCCGGGGGAGCAGTACTTC.